This T cell receptor beta chain appears in the sequencing data of a study of Tregs in tolerant kidney transplant recipients. The CDR3 has 15 residues. CDR1 and CDR2 from the germline V gene are MNHNS and SASEGT. Trimming stripped 0 bases from V and 4 bases from J, with 13 bases between. The nonmyeloablative bone marrow transplants came from related graft donors, with transient mixed chimerism. Unstimulated regulatory T cells (CD4+CD25+CD127-), CD4+CD25- non-regulatory cells, CD4 and CD8 cells were FACS-sorted from thawed PBMCs. Sequenced by immunoSEQ multiplex PCR; TCRdb stores in-frame clones only, minus some. Of about 50,000 clones listed, around nine tenths are singletons. In regard to this clone: Its antigen remains unknown.

Study-wide results and limits: Nucleotide sequences could not be compared across some patients' samples due to primer changes. No direct test of biological reproducibility was done here.

The input for sequencing was CD8+ T cells from blood (PBMCs), taken 12 months after the transplant. The clonotype comes from a human patient who received a combined kidney and bone marrow transplant. Some T cells may be provided by the graft donor. This sequence joins TRBV6-1 and TRBJ2-7; possible D gene TRBD1, 5 bases. The CDR3: CASSEANRFLYEQYF. The CDR3 coding sequence is TGTGCCAGCAGTGAAGCAAACAGGTTCCTGTACGAGCAGTACTTC.